The clone carrying this T cell receptor beta chain was seen at least ten times. Antigen unknown. Libraries for TCR beta were made by quantitative 5'-RACE with molecular barcodes. TCRdb redid the calling of the 5' RACE reads with MiXCR, one entry per CDR3 protein. The sample lists about 130,000 distinct CDR3 sequences, about 7% seen once, with around an eighth in the top ten. The sample originates from a study of CD8 T cells in ankylosing spondylitis. General observations from the study: Disease-linked clones had a CD8+ phenotype and relatively low frequency in peripheral blood.

The CDR3 extends over 18 amino acids. Between the trimmed V and J ends, which lost 0 bases and 6 bases, there was a span of 21 bases. Germline CDR1 and CDR2: SGHKS and YYEKEE (reference sequence). This TCR was sampled from a female donor with ankylosing spondylitis or in good health (not recorded which). Sequenced material: blood, either unsorted or a sorted T cell fraction (not recorded which). The chain recombines TRBV5-5 with TRBJ2-2, with TRBD1 as a possible D gene (6 bases). CDR3 in DNA: TGTGCCAGCAGCTTGGAGAGGTGGACAGAACCCGAAGCCGGGGAGCTGTTTTTT. It codes for CASSLERWTEPEAGELFF.